This T cell receptor beta chain was recorded in a study of OX40 agonist ivuxolimab in advanced cancers. The overall study: Previous treatment with anti-PD-1, anti-PD-L1 or anti-CTLA-4 therapy was allowed; 40% had received some.

The CDR3 is made up of 15 amino acids. The germline gives CDR1 SEHNR, CDR2 FQNEAQ (reference sequence). The germline V and J ends were trimmed by 5 bases and 8 bases, with 21 bases remaining between them. Clones were read by immunoSEQ multiplex PCR, and TCRdb kept only the in-frame ones, dropping some. The top ten clones hold roughly 17% of a sample with 78,000 or so clones, around 83% of them seen once. As for this clone: Its antigen is undetermined.

Whole-study findings and limits: By week 6 at 0.1 to 3.0 mg/kg, blood CD4+ and CD8+ T cells had expanded clonally. Expanded clones were, on average, more numerous among CD8+ T cells than CD4+.

The clonotype was recovered from an adult with an advanced solid tumor such as melanoma, head and neck, liver or kidney cancer. The chain combines TRBV7-9 with TRBJ2-5; D is perhaps TRBD2 (6 bases). The sequencing used CD4+ or CD8+ T cells sorted from blood, collected in a trial of the OX40 agonist ivuxolimab. The CDR3 sequence is CASSPNARDSRTQYF. CDR3 coding DNA: TGTGCCAGCAGCCCTAATGCCCGGGACTCGAGAACCCAGTACTTC.